What follows are 32 T cell receptor beta chains derived from one specimen sequenced in a study of blood T cells in healthy people across ages. A second PCR of 7 to 11 cycles used a sample-barcoded 5' primer and a J-beta primer mix. MiXCR, run by TCRdb on the 5' RACE reads, gives a single entry per CDR3 protein. The sample shows hundreds of thousands of distinct CDR3 sequences, about 43% of them seen only once. Material: blood. These receptor sequences come from a man at least 80 years old in good health.

This clonotype showed up just a few times. This rearrangement joins TRBV7-2 to TRBJ2-3; D might be TRBD2 (6 bases). The CDR3 is 14 residues long. V shed 8 bases and J shed 4 bases, with 16 bases lying between them. Germline V gives CDR1 SGHTA, CDR2 FQGNSA. The CDR3 is CASRGGGSADTQYF. Written as DNA, the CDR3 is TGTGCCAGCCGGGGAGGAGGGTCCGCAGATACGCAGTATTTT.

The rearrangement uses TRBV6-5 and TRBJ1-2; no clear D. CDR3 length: 15 amino acids. The V end was cut by 4 bases, the J end by 4 bases, with 16 bases between. The V gene's germline CDR1 is MNHEY and CDR2 SVGAGI. CDR3 bases: TGTGCCAGCAGTTCTCAACGGAGGGTGATCTATGGCTACACCTTC. Protein: CASSSQRRVIYGYTF.

This clonotype was detected a few times. V is TRBV28 and J is TRBJ2-1; TRBD1 matches 9 bases. This CDR3 comprises 15 residues. The trim removed 3 bases at V and 5 bases at J, leaving 5 bases unmatched. Germline V lookup: CDR1 MDHEN, CDR2 SYDVKM. CDR3 DNA sequence: TGTGCCAGCAGTTTGACGGGACAGGGAAACAATGAGCAGTTCTTC. Its translation: CASSLTGQGNNEQFF.

This chain uses TRBV11-1 with TRBJ2-3; D unclear. The CDR3 loop spans 16 amino acids. The V and J ends lost 1 base and 2 bases respectively, with 13 bases between them. Germline CDR1 reads SGHAT; CDR2 reads FQDESV (reference sequence). The CDR3 DNA reads as TGTGCCAGCAGCTTAGGGGCAGGCCGAACCACAGATACGCAGTATTTT. Amino acid sequence: CASSLGAGRTTDTQYF.

This clonotype has more than one count but fewer than ten. The chain employs TRBV20-1 and TRBJ2-4; 14 bases map to TRBD2. CDR3 size: 14 residues. Germline V gene sequence: CDR1 DFQATT, CDR2 SNEGSKA (reference sequence). With V trimmed by 0 bases and J by 9 bases, 1 base remained unmatched. The CDR3 region is CSARDGLAGGIQYF. CDR3 nucleotides: TGCAGTGCTAGAGATGGACTAGCGGGGGGCATTCAGTACTTC.

A note on this clonotype: With a much larger clone just one base away, this may be a read error. V and J are TRBV29-1 and TRBJ2-7, with D unresolved. The CDR3 loop spans 13 amino acids. The V end lost 3 bases, the J end lost 7 bases, and 16 bases lay between the germline ends. Germline assignment: CDR1 SQVTM and CDR2 ANQGSEA. The CDR3 protein is CSVDTEVWNEQYF. The CDR3 bases are TGCAGCGTTGACACAGAAGTGTGGAATGAGCAGTACTTC.

This clonotype was counted between two and nine times. The chain has TRBV21-1 and TRBJ2-7; TRBD1 is the table's D call, not checked against the DNA. TRBV21-1 is recorded as a pseudogene. This CDR3 region has 16 residues. CDR3 nucleotide sequence: TGTGCCAGCAGCAAAACTGGGCGGGACAGTACCTACGAGCAGTACTTC. Amino acid sequence: CASSKTGRDSTYEQYF.

The genes are TRBV2 and TRBJ2-6, with 8 bases that match TRBD1. Germline CDR1 SNHLY, CDR2 FYNNEI. The CDR3 extends over 16 amino acids. The V segment lost 5 bases and the J segment 3 bases; nucleotides outside the gene matches: 6. This chain's CDR3 is CASSKDRVGGANVLTF. In DNA, the CDR3 is TGTGCCAGCAGTAAGGACAGGGTTGGTGGGGCCAACGTCCTGACTTTC.

The chain is built from TRBV7-2 and TRBJ2-1; D call uncertain. Per the germline V gene, CDR1 is SGHTA and CDR2 is FQGNSA. CDR3 length: 13 residues. Trimming shortened V by 6 bases and J by 6 bases, and 12 bases separated the two germline ends. This CDR3 reads CASSSTGSNEQFF. CDR3 sequence (DNA): TGTGCCAGCAGTTCCACGGGTAGCAATGAGCAGTTCTTC.

The V call is TRBV5-1, the J call TRBJ2-7; a weak D match, TRBD1 (6 bases). V was trimmed by 4 bases and J by 2 bases, leaving 13 bases between them. This CDR3 region has 14 residues. Germline lookup yields CDR1 SGHRS and CDR2 YFSETQ. The CDR3: CASSRGTEAYEQYF. The CDR3 region has the DNA TGCGCCAGCAGCAGGGGGACGGAAGCCTACGAGCAGTACTTC.

The rearrangement uses TRBV18 and TRBJ2-1; D call uncertain. The V and J ends lost 6 bases and 6 bases respectively, with 18 bases between them. The CDR3 is 15 amino acids. The germline V gene encodes CDR1 KGHSH and CDR2 LQKENI. CDR3 DNA: TGTGCCAGCTCCCCCGGCCTCTCCAGCATCAATGAGCAGTTCTTC. It specifies CASSPGLSSINEQFF.

This clonotype turned up a few times. The gene calls are TRBV18 and TRBJ2-3; D remains unclear. Germline CDR1 is KGHSH and CDR2 is LQKENI. V shed 2 bases and J shed 6 bases, with 12 bases lying between them. The CDR3 is made up of 14 amino acids. CDR3: CASSPDVDSDTQYF. In DNA, the CDR3 is TGTGCCAGCTCACCAGATGTCGACTCGGATACGCAGTATTTT.

The chain links TRBV9 to TRBJ2-3, with 10 bases fitting TRBD2. CDR1 is SGDLS, CDR2 YYNGEE, per germline. The CDR3 sequence is 16 residues long. V lost 3 bases and J lost 2; bases outside the gene matches: 6. The CDR3 region is CASSESSGGYTDTQYF. CDR3 in DNA: TGTGCCAGCAGCGAGAGTAGCGGGGGGTACACAGATACGCAGTATTTT.

V and J are TRBV20-1 and TRBJ2-6; 8 bases map to TRBD1. The CDR3 has 16 residues. The germline V gene has CDR1 DFQATT and CDR2 SNEGSKA (reference sequence). Trimming cost V 6 bases and J 0 bases; bases outside gene matches: 7. The CDR3 region is CSADRGAFSGANVLTF. The CDR3 bases are TGCAGTGCAGACAGGGGCGCCTTCTCTGGGGCCAACGTCCTGACTTTC.

The chain couples TRBV7-9 to TRBJ2-1; D is possibly TRBD1 (6 bases). The CDR3 extends over 15 amino acids. Trimming cost V 6 bases and J 7 bases, with 19 bases left between them. Per germline, CDR1 SEHNR and CDR2 FQNEAQ (reference sequence). DNA of the CDR3: TGTGCCAGCAGTTCGGATTGGACAGCTATTAATGAGCAGTTCTTC. This encodes CASSSDWTAINEQFF.

The chain combines TRBV20-1 with TRBJ2-7; D not resolved. Germline V lookup: CDR1 DFQATT, CDR2 SNEGSKA (reference sequence). V gave up 1 base and J gave up 1 base, with 14 bases separating them. The CDR3 spans 15 residues. The CDR3 DNA sequence: TGCAGTGCTAGAGTTAACCTCCCTAGGTCCTACGAGCAGTACTTC. It translates to CSARVNLPRSYEQYF.

This clonotype was counted between two and nine times. The J gene is TRBJ2-1, the V gene TRBV10-3; 14 bases match TRBD2. Per germline, CDR1 ENHRY and CDR2 SYGVKD. Trimming removed 5 bases from V and 9 bases from J; junction bases left unmatched: 15. CDR3 length: 18 residues. DNA of the CDR3: TGTGCCATCAGTCCCCGACTAGCGGGGGGGCTGAGTTTCGTTGAGCAGTTCTTC. It translates to CAISPRLAGGLSFVEQFF.

This chain uses TRBV15 with TRBJ2-1; D might be TRBD2 (6 bases). The germline gives CDR1 LNHNV, CDR2 YYDKDF (reference sequence). Trimming removed 3 bases at V and 9 bases at J, with 15 bases between. The length of the CDR3 is 14 residues. CDR3 sequence (DNA): TGTGCCACCAGCAGTGGCGGGACGCGGGCTGAGCAGTTCTTC. This sequence encodes CATSSGGTRAEQFF. The full variable domain, in which reference TRBV15 and TRBJ2-1 provide the parts outside the CDR3, is DAMVIQNPRYQVTQFGKPVTLSCSQTLNHNVMYWYQQKSSQAPKLLFHYYDKDFNNEADTPDNFQSRRPNTSFCFLDIRSPGLGDTAMYLCATSSGGTRAEQFFGPGTRLTVL.

This sequence joins TRBV6-2 or TRBV6-3 and TRBJ2-3; 7 bases agree with TRBD2. Germline CDR1 MNHEY, CDR2 SVGEGT. Germline trimming cut 6 bases from V and 2 bases from J; bases unmatched to any gene: 8. The CDR3 sequence is 15 residues long. The CDR3 loop is CASRRPGLFTDTQYF. The DNA for the CDR3 is TGTGCCAGCAGGAGACCGGGACTATTCACAGATACGCAGTATTTT.

The chain links TRBV6-5 to TRBJ1-4, with D unclear. This CDR3 has 14 residues. V shed 0 bases and J shed 7 bases, with 9 bases lying between them. Per the germline V gene, CDR1 is MNHEY and CDR2 is SVGAGI. CDR3 nucleotides: TGTGCCAGCAGTTACTCAAGTCGAGCTGAAAAACTGTTTTTT. The encoded protein is CASSYSSRAEKLFF.

As for this clonotype: Germline is not matched at one junction end, which may reflect a read error. V usage is TRBV11-1 and J usage is TRBJ2-1; possible D gene TRBD1, 5 bases. The CDR3 has 16 residues. Per the germline V gene, CDR1 is SGHAT and CDR2 is FQDESV (reference sequence). The CDR3 DNA reads as TGTGTCAGCAGCTCTCACACAGGAAGCTCCTACAATGAGCAGTTCTTC. Translating it yields CVSSSHTGSSYNEQFF.

This chain links TRBV29-1 with TRBJ2-1, with TRBD1 matching 7 bases. CDR1 and CDR2 from the germline V gene are SQVTM and ANQGSEA. CDR3 size: 15 residues. Trimming cost V 6 bases and J 1 base; bases outside gene matches: 9. The CDR3 nucleotides are TGCAGCGTAGAGGACAGGCCCGGATCCTACAATGAGCAGTTCTTC. It translates to CSVEDRPGSYNEQFF.

The rearrangement joins TRBV5-6 to TRBJ2-7, with D tentatively TRBD2 (6 bases). The CDR3 is 15 residues long. CDR1 is SGHDT and CDR2 is YYEEEE in the germline V gene. The V end lost 3 bases, the J end lost 3 bases, and 16 bases lay between the germline ends. The CDR3 here is CASSSQPGVGYEQYF. The DNA of the CDR3 is TGTGCCAGCAGCTCACAACCGGGAGTCGGCTACGAGCAGTACTTC. The whole variable domain, filled in from reference TRBV5-6 and TRBJ2-7, reads DAGVTQSPTHLIKTRGQQVTLRCSPKSGHDTVSWYQQALGQGPQFIFQYYEEEERQRGNFPDRFSGHQFPNYSSELNVNALLLGDSALYLCASSSQPGVGYEQYFGPGTRLTVT.

The chain couples TRBV6-6 to TRBJ2-7; no definite D call. With 10 bases removed from V and 7 bases from J, the gap between germline ends came to 17 bases. CDR1 MNHNY and CDR2 SVGAGI come from the germline V gene (reference sequence). The CDR3 loop spans 12 amino acids. This CDR3 reads CATNLALGEQYF. Here the CDR3 DNA reads TGTGCCACCAATCTCGCCCTGGGAGAGCAGTACTTC.

The J gene is TRBJ1-2, the V gene TRBV20-1; the D gene is possibly TRBD1 (5 bases). Trimming stripped 6 bases from V and 4 bases from J, with 15 bases between. CDR3 length: 13 amino acids. The germline V gene encodes CDR1 DFQATT and CDR2 SNEGSKA (reference sequence). The CDR3 DNA reads TGCAGTGCCACACCCGGGGGAGGCTATGGCTACACCTTC. As protein: CSATPGGGYGYTF.

CDR3 sequence: CASSVTQTSGSGVAGELFF. The CDR3, as DNA: TGTGCCAGCAGCGTAACCCAAACTAGCGGGAGTGGAGTGGCCGGGGAGCTGTTTTTT. The gene calls are TRBV9 and TRBJ2-2; 11 positions match TRBD2. Germline V lookup: CDR1 SGDLS, CDR2 YYNGEE. The V segment lost 1 base and the J segment 6 bases; nucleotides outside the gene matches: 14. The CDR3 length is 19 residues.

The chain recombines TRBV7-2 with TRBJ2-3; TRBD1 agrees at 9 bases. The CDR3 is made up of 17 amino acids. Trimming cost V 1 base and J 4 bases; bases outside gene matches: 9. Germline CDR1 is SGHTA and CDR2 is FQGNSA. CDR3 sequence reads: CASSLGTGVDVADTQYF. CDR3 sequence (DNA): TGTGCCAGCAGCTTAGGGACAGGGGTCGATGTGGCAGATACGCAGTATTTT.

On this clonotype itself: The junction and the germline gene differ at one end; a read error may be behind it. The rearrangement joins TRBV6-2 or TRBV6-3 to TRBJ2-4; D ambiguous. This CDR3 contains 16 residues. The germline V gene has CDR1 MNHEY and CDR2 SVGEGT. CDR3 sequence: CASSYDPNASKNIQYF. CDR3 DNA sequence: TGCGCCAGCAGTTACGATCCAAACGCATCCAAAAACATTCAGTACTTC.

This clonotype was observed once. A clone one base away is much larger, so this may be a read error. This sequence joins TRBV11-1 and TRBJ2-5; D tentatively reads TRBD1 or TRBD2 (6 bases each). The J call may be mistaken, given a closer DNA end match to TRBJ2-7. Germline V lookup: CDR1 SGHAT, CDR2 FQDESV (reference sequence). CDR3 size: 15 residues. DNA of the CDR3: TGTACCAGCAGTTTAGGGGGGCGCCGGCGCTACGAGCAGTACTTC. It codes for CTSSLGGRRRYEQYF.

V and J are TRBV5-6 and TRBJ2-7; the D is unclear. Trimming removed 0 bases at V and 7 bases at J, with 8 bases between. The germline V gene encodes CDR1 SGHDT and CDR2 YYEEEE. The CDR3 is made up of 12 amino acids. CDR3 DNA sequence: TGTGCCAGCAGCTTGGTTATGGGAGAGCAGTACTTC. This gives the protein CASSLVMGEQYF.

The V gene is TRBV7-9, the J gene TRBJ2-6, with D hard to call. The germline CDR1 and CDR2 sequences are SEHNR and FQNEAQ (reference sequence). The CDR3 covers 15 residues. V lost 3 bases to trimming and J lost 0 bases, with 6 bases between them. CDR3 bases: TGTGCCAGCAGCTTTAGAAGCTCTGGGGCCAACGTCCTGACTTTC. It specifies CASSFRSSGANVLTF. Filled out from reference TRBV7-9 and TRBJ2-6, the complete variable domain reads DTGVSQNPRHKITKRGQNVTFRCDPISEHNRLYWYRQTLGQGPEFLTYFQNEAQLEKSRLLSDRFSAERPKGSFSTLEIQRTEQGDSAMYLCASSFRSSGANVLTFGAGSRLTVL.

In its sample, this clonotype was seen a few times. V gene TRBV28 combines with J gene TRBJ2-6; D uncertain. Germline values: CDR1 MDHEN, CDR2 SYDVKM. Trimming cost V 7 bases and J 0 bases, with 4 bases left between them. This CDR3 region has 13 residues. The CDR3: CASMNSGANVLTF. The DNA for the CDR3 is TGTGCCAGCATGAACTCTGGGGCCAACGTCCTGACTTTC.